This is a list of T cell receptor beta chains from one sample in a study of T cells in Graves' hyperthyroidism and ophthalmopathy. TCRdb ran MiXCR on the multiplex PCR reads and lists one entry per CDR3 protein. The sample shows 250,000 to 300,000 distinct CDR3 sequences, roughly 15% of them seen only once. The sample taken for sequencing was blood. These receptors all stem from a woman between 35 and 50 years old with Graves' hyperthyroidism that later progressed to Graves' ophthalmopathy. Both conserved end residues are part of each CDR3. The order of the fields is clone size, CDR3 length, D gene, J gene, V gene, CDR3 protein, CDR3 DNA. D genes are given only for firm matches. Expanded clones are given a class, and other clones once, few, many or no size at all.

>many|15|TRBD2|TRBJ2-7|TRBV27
CASSLSSGMYYEQYF
TGTGCCAGCAGTTTGTCTAGCGGGATGTACTACGAGCAGTACTTC
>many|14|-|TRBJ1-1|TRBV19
CASSIGLPWTEAFF
TGTGCCAGTAGTATTGGACTCCCGTGGACTGAAGCTTTCTTT
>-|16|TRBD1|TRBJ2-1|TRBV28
CASISRSGQGYNGQFF
TGTGCCAGCATTTCGAGGTCGGGACAGGGCTACAATGGGCAGTTCTTC
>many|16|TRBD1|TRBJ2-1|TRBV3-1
CASSHLGTGYVVEQFF
TGTGCCAGCAGCCACCTAGGGACAGGGTATGTCGTTGAGCAGTTCTTC
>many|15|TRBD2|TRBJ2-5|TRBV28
CASSLQSREGETQYF
TGTGCCAGCAGTCTCCAGTCCAGGGAGGGGGAGACCCAGTACTTC
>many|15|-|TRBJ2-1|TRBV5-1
CASSSRTGNYNEQFF
TGCGCCAGCAGCTCCCGGACGGGGAACTACAATGAGCAGTTCTTC
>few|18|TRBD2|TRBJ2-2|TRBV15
CATSSKNRGLALTGELFF
TGTGCCACCAGCAGCAAAAATCGGGGACTAGCATTAACCGGGGAGCTGTTTTTT
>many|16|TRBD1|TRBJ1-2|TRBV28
CASSSPGTGQNYGYTF
TGTGCCAGCAGTTCCCCCGGGACAGGCCAGAACTATGGCTACACCTTC
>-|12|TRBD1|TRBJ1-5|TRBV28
CVSSWTGDSQHF
TGTGTCAGCAGTTGGACAGGGGACTCCCAGCATTTT
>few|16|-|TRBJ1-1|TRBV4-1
CASSQVVSRAGTEAFF
TGCGCCAGCAGCCAAGTCGTGTCAAGGGCGGGCACTGAAGCTTTCTTT
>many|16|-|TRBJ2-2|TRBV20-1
CSARDRARAVTGELFF
TGCAGTGCTAGAGATCGGGCCAGGGCGGTCACCGGGGAGCTGTTTTTT
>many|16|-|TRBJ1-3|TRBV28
CASSLTGQASGNTIYF
TGTGCCAGCAGTTTAACCGGACAAGCTTCTGGAAACACCATATATTTT
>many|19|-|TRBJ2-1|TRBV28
CASANPRDGRMKGSNEQFF
TGTGCCAGCGCGAATCCCCGGGACGGACGGATGAAAGGGTCCAATGAGCAGTTCTTC
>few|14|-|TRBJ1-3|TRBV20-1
CSAKGPGAGNTIYF
TGCAGTGCTAAAGGACCCGGAGCTGGAAACACCATATATTTT
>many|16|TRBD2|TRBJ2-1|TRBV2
CASSPSRAGTYNEQFF
TGTGCCAGCAGTCCCTCCCGAGCGGGAACCTACAATGAGCAGTTCTTC
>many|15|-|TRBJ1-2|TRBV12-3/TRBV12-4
CASSADWTWDYGYTF
TGTGCCAGCAGTGCCGACTGGACCTGGGACTATGGCTACACCTTC
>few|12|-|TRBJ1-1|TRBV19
CASSMGLSEAFF
TGTGCCAGTAGTATGGGTCTAAGTGAAGCTTTCTTT
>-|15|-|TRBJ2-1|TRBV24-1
CATSAIGSSYNEQFF
TGTGCCACCAGTGCGATCGGGAGTTCCTACAATGAGCAGTTCTTC
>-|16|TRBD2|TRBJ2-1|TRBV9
CASSVGSSGLYNEQFF
TGTGCCAGCAGCGTAGGGTCTAGCGGACTATACAATGAGCAGTTCTTC
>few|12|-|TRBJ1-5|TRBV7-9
CASSNSGKPQHF
TGTGCCAGCAGCAATAGCGGGAAGCCCCAGCATTTT
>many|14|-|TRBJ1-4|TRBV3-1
CASSDGQANEKLFF
TGTGCCAGCAGCGATGGACAAGCTAATGAAAAACTGTTTTTT
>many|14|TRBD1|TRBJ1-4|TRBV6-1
CASKTGTGVEKLFF
TGTGCCAGCAAAACCGGGACAGGGGTTGAAAAACTGTTTTTT
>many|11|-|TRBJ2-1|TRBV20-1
CSAQAPGEQFF
TGCAGTGCTCAGGCCCCGGGTGAGCAGTTCTTC
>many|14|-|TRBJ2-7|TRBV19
CASSMMGATYEQYF
TGTGCCAGTAGTATGATGGGAGCCACCTACGAGCAGTACTTC
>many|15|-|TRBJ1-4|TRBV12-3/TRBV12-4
CASSLLGQGYEKLFF
TGTGCCAGCAGTTTATTAGGTCAGGGGTATGAAAAACTGTTTTTT
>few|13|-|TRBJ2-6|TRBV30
CAWGVGGANVLTF
TGTGCCTGGGGTGTGGGGGGGGCCAACGTCCTGACTTTC
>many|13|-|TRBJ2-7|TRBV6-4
CASSYTSSYEQYF
TGTGCCAGCAGTTACACTAGTAGCTACGAGCAGTACTTC
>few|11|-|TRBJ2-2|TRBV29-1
CSGLSQGMLFF
TGCAGCGGACTATCCCAGGGAATGCTGTTTTTT
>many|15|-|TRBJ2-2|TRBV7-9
CASSLARENTGELFF
TGTGCCAGCAGCTTAGCGAGGGAAAACACCGGGGAGCTGTTTTTT
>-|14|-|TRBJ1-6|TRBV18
CASSPKSPDSPLHF
TGTGCCAGCTCACCAAAGTCACCAGATTCACCCCTCCACTTT
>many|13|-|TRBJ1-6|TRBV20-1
CSVGVGVVSPLHF
TGCAGTGTAGGTGTGGGAGTAGTTTCACCCCTCCACTTT
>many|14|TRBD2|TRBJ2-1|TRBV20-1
CSAMTSGSHNEQFF
TGCAGTGCTATGACTAGCGGGAGCCACAATGAGCAGTTCTTC
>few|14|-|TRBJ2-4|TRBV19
CASSIRGFRPDQYF
TGTGCCAGTAGTATAAGAGGCTTTCGGCCGGATCAGTACTTC
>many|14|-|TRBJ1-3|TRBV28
CASRGEEHGNTIYF
TGTGCCAGCAGGGGAGAAGAGCATGGAAACACCATATATTTT
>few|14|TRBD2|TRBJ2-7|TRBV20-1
CSAPRLADPYEQYF
TGCAGTGCTCCACGACTAGCGGACCCCTACGAGCAGTACTTC
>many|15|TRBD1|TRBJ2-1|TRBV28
CASSTYRGFRNEQFF
TGTGCCAGCAGCACTTACAGGGGTTTTAGGAATGAGCAGTTCTTC
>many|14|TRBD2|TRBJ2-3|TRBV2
CASRTSGNTDTQYF
TGTGCCAGCAGAACTAGCGGCAACACAGATACGCAGTATTTT
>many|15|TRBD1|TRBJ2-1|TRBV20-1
CSAELGQGPRNEQFF
TGCAGTGCTGAGCTTGGACAGGGTCCCCGAAATGAGCAGTTCTTC
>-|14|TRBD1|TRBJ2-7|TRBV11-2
CASSGQGAPYEQYF
TGTGCCAGCAGCGGACAGGGGGCACCCTACGAGCAGTACTTC
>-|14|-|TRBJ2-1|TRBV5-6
CASKVRLTHPEQFF
TGTGCCAGCAAAGTAAGACTAACCCACCCTGAGCAGTTCTTC
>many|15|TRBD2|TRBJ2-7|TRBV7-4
CASSSRLAHWDEQYF
TGTGCCAGCAGCTCCCGACTAGCGCACTGGGACGAGCAGTACTTC